This T cell receptor (beta chain) derives from a study of blood T cell repertoires in COVID-19. Only in-frame clones appear in the TCRdb table, and some are missing; sequencing was by immunoSEQ multiplex PCR. The sample carries 40,000 to 45,000 clones, 90% recorded once. CDR1 and CDR2 from the germline V gene are SGHAT and FQNNGV. Trimming pared 5 bases from V and 2 bases from J, leaving 18 bases between. The CDR3 is 16 amino acids. This clone was picked up a small number of times. What was sequenced was peripheral blood. The TCR sequence derives from a human donor in a cohort sampled during active COVID-19. The genes are TRBV11-2 and TRBJ1-1; D unresolved. DNA of the CDR3: TGTGCCAGCAGCCCGCGGGGTCGGAGAGTTAACACTGAAGCTTTCTTT. This codes for CASSPRGRRVNTEAFF.